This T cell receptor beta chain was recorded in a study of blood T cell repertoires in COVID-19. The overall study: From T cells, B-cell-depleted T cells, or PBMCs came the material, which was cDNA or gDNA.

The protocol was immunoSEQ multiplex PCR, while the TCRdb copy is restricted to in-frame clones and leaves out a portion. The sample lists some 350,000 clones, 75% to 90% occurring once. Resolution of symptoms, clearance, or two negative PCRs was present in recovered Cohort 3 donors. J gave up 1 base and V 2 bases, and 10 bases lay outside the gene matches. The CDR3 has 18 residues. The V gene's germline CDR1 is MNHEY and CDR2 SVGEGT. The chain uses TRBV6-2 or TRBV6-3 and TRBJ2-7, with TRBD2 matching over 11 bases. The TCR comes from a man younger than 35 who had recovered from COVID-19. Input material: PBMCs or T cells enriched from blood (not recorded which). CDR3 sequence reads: CASSYEVLAGGQSYEQYF. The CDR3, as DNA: TGTGCCAGCAGTTACGAGGTATTAGCGGGAGGGCAATCCTACGAGCAGTACTTC.